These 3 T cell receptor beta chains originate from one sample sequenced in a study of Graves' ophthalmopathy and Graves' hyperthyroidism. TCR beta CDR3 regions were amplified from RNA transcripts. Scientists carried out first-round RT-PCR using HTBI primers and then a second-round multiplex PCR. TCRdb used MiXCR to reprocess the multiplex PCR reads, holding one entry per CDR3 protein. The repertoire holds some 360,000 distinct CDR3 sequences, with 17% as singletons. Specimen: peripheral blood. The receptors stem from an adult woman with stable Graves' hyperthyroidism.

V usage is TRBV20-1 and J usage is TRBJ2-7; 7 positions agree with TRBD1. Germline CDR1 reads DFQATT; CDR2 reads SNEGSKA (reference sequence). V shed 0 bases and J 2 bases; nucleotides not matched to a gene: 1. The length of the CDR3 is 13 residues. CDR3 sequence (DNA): TGCAGTGCTAGAGATCAGGGGGCCTACGAGCAGTACTTC. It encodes CSARDQGAYEQYF.

Here the CDR3 reads CAIREPGALALRGGNADTQYF. Written as DNA, the CDR3 is TGTGCCATCAGGGAACCTGGGGCTTTGGCTCTACGCGGAGGGAACGCAGATACGCAGTATTTT. The chain is built from TRBV10-3 and TRBJ2-3; maybe TRBD2 (6 bases). This CDR3 is built from 21 residues. V lost 6 bases to trimming and J lost 4 bases, with 35 bases between them. Germline-derived CDR1 and CDR2 are ENHRY and SYGVKD.

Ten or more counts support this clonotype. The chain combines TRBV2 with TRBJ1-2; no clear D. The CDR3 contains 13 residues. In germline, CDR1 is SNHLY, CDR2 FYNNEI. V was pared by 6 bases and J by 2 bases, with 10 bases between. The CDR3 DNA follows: TGTGCCAGCAGGCCAATGGGGAACTATGGCTACACCTTC. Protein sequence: CASRPMGNYGYTF. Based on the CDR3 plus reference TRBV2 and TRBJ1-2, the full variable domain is EPEVTQTPSHQVTQMGQEVILRCVPISNHLYFYWYRQILGQKVEFLVSFYNNEISEKSEIFDDQFSVERPDGSNFTLKIRSTKLEDSAMYFCASRPMGNYGYTFGSGTRLTVV.